Below, 16 T cell receptor beta chains from the same sample are listed, as sequenced in a study of blood T cell repertoires in COVID-19 (dated by TCRdb to 2020 to 2021). The library was obtained by the immunoSEQ multiplex PCR assay. Drawn from immuneACCESS, this table holds only the in-frame rearrangements with V and J called that TCRdb kept. Clones are partly lost; checked studies trace under half to an unresolved V gene and leave the rest unexplained. The sample table contains under 50,000 clones; only one count was recorded for about 89% of them. The ten largest clonotypes hold around 6% of the sample. Sequencing used peripheral blood. Receptors were obtained from an older man with active COVID-19.

The CDR3 DNA sequence: TGCGCCAGCAGACGGACATTCCTAGTCTTTAGCAATCAGCCCCAGCATTTT. Protein: CASRRTFLVFSNQPQHF. J is TRBJ1-5 and V is TRBV10-1, with D maybe TRBD1 (5 bases). Between the trimmed V and J ends, which lost 6 bases and 0 bases, there was a span of 18 bases. The CDR3 spans 17 residues. Per the germline V gene, CDR1 is WNHNN and CDR2 is SYGVQD (reference sequence).

The CDR3 region is CASSQVVIAGMQTQYF. For the CDR3, the DNA is TGTGCCAGCAGCCAAGTTGTAATAGCGGGGATGCAGACCCAGTACTTC. This sequence joins TRBV3-1 (or the pseudogene TRBV3-2) and TRBJ2-5; 8 positions agree with TRBD2. The CDR3 has 16 residues. V was clipped by 1 base and J by 6 bases; unmatched bases: 10. Per the germline V gene, CDR1 is LGHDT and CDR2 is YNNKEL (reference sequence).

The chain links TRBV7-9 to TRBJ1-2, with 9 bases aligning to TRBD1. The germline gives CDR1 SEHNR, CDR2 FQNEAQ (reference sequence). The CDR3 is made up of 15 amino acids. With 5 bases clipped from V and 6 bases from J, the junction kept 10 bases outside the gene matches. The CDR3 protein is CASSQTGGQGHGYTF. For the CDR3, the DNA is TGTGCCAGCAGCCAAACGGGAGGACAGGGGCATGGCTACACCTTC.

The chain is built from TRBV10-2 and TRBJ1-1, with D possibly matching TRBD1 (5 bases). The CDR3 is 15 residues long. Germline loops: CDR1 WSHSY, CDR2 SAAADI. V was clipped by 0 bases and J by 4 bases, with 12 bases between them. This CDR3 reads CASSESHRTGTEAFF. The CDR3 DNA follows: TGCGCCAGCAGTGAGTCCCACAGGACGGGCACTGAAGCTTTCTTT.

V usage is TRBV18 and J usage is TRBJ1-1; D is perhaps TRBD1 (6 bases). Trimming stripped 5 bases from V and 2 bases from J, with 15 bases between. The germline CDR1 and CDR2 sequences are KGHSH and LQKENI. The CDR3 has 15 amino acids. As DNA, the CDR3 is TGTGCCAGCTCAACCTACAGGGAGGGCAACACTGAAGCTTTCTTT. This codes for CASSTYREGNTEAFF.

The rearrangement joins TRBV5-6 to TRBJ2-7; D is unresolved. CDR3 length equals 12 residues. CDR1 and CDR2 (germline): SGHDT, YYEEEE. V lost 3 bases to trimming and J lost 3 bases, with 7 bases between them. This CDR3 is CASSYSLYEQYF. CDR3 nucleotide sequence: TGTGCCAGCAGCTATAGCCTCTACGAGCAGTACTTC.

This chain joins TRBV4-3 and TRBJ2-6; D is unresolved. The CDR3 is 16 residues long. Per germline, CDR1 LGHNA and CDR2 YSLEER. V was trimmed by 0 bases and J by 0 bases, leaving 6 bases between them. The CDR3 spells CASSQDLSSGANVLTF. In DNA form, the CDR3 reads TGCGCCAGCAGCCAAGACTTGTCCTCTGGGGCCAACGTCCTGACTTTC.

This chain links TRBV12-3 or TRBV12-4 with TRBJ1-5; D uncertain. The CDR3 has 12 residues. V was trimmed by 8 bases and J by 3 bases, leaving 8 bases between them. The CDR3 spells CASGRDNQPQHF. The CDR3 coding sequence is TGTGCCAGCGGCCGGGACAATCAGCCCCAGCATTTT.

The V and J genes are TRBV5-6 and TRBJ2-7, with TRBD2 matching over 8 bases. CDR1 and CDR2 from the germline V gene are SGHDT and YYEEEE. V lost 0 bases to trimming and J lost 1 base; unmatched junction nucleotides: 6. The CDR3 has 16 amino acids. CDR3 DNA: TGTGCCAGCAGCTTGGTAAGCGGGGGCCTATCCTACGAGCAGTACTTC. The encoded protein is CASSLVSGGLSYEQYF.

V is TRBV5-1 and J is TRBJ1-1, with 8 bases aligning to TRBD1. The J segment lost 0 bases and the V segment lost 0 bases, leaving 7 bases of the junction unmatched. This CDR3 has 17 residues. Germline V gives CDR1 SGHRS, CDR2 YFSETQ. In nucleotides, the CDR3 is TGCGCCAGCAGCTTGGCAGGACAGGGATTCATGAACACTGAAGCTTTCTTT. The encoded protein is CASSLAGQGFMNTEAFF.

V usage is TRBV11-2 and J usage is TRBJ2-5; D possibly corresponds to TRBD1 (5 bases). CDR1 SGHAT and CDR2 FQNNGV come from the germline V gene. The CDR3 covers 13 residues. V was trimmed by 5 bases and J by 5 bases, leaving 12 bases between them. CDR3 sequence (DNA): TGTGCCAGCAGCATCAGGGCTGGGGAGACCCAGTACTTC. Translation: CASSIRAGETQYF.

The table lists this clone with a count of one. V usage is TRBV10-1 and J usage is TRBJ2-3, with TRBD2 identical over 10 bases. The germline gives CDR1 WNHNN, CDR2 SYGVQD (reference sequence). This CDR3 has 15 residues. The trim removed 3 bases at V and 4 bases at J, leaving 4 bases unmatched. The CDR3, as DNA: TGCGCCAGCAGTGACCCGAGCGGGGGGGCAGATACGCAGTATTTT. Amino acid sequence: CASSDPSGGADTQYF.

The chain has TRBV2 and TRBJ2-1; D possibly corresponds to TRBD2 (5 bases). The CDR3 loop spans 12 amino acids. Germline-derived CDR1 and CDR2 are SNHLY and FYNNEI. V was pared by 5 bases and J by 10 bases, with 12 bases between. CDR3 loop: CASSLLDREQFF. DNA for the CDR3: TGTGCCAGCAGTTTACTAGATCGGGAGCAGTTCTTC.

The rearrangement joins TRBV7-2 to TRBJ1-3; maybe TRBD1 (6 bases). The germline V gene encodes CDR1 SGHTA and CDR2 FQGNSA. The V end was cut by 4 bases, the J end by 11 bases, with 18 bases between. CDR3 length: 14 residues. In nucleotides, the CDR3 is TGTGCCAGCAGCTCCGGGACACCCGGGAGGGCCATATATTTT. Translated, it gives CASSSGTPGRAIYF.

The chain carries TRBV6-5 and TRBJ2-1; D possibly corresponds to TRBD1 (6 bases). Looked up from germline, CDR1 is MNHEY and CDR2 is SVGAGI. CDR3 length: 16 amino acids. V was clipped by 0 bases and J by 2 bases, with 11 bases between them. The CDR3 here is CASSYSRGNAYNEQFF. For the CDR3, the DNA is TGTGCCAGCAGTTACTCGAGGGGGAACGCCTACAATGAGCAGTTCTTC.

This clone occurred once. The gene calls are TRBV2 and TRBJ2-1; D possibly corresponds to TRBD2 (5 bases). V was cut by 5 bases and J by 7 bases, with 9 bases left in between. CDR1 and CDR2 (germline): SNHLY, FYNNEI. CDR3 length equals 12 residues. The CDR3 region is CASSRTGNEQFF. In DNA form, the CDR3 reads TGTGCCAGCAGTCGGACGGGGAATGAGCAGTTCTTC.